One sample yielded the 18 T cell receptor beta chains listed below, sequenced in a study of beta chain features in type 1 diabetes. Isolated RNA was reverse transcribed in full, so expressed TCRB transcripts were sequenced. Assay: immunoSEQ multiplex PCR; the TCRdb copy retains only in-frame clones and omits some. The data contain around 150,000 clones, about 8.5% of them singletons. The source material was central memory CD4+ T cells from blood. The receptors stem from a man aged 18-30 years in good health.

This clone was seen a handful of times. CDR3 DNA: TGTGCCAGCAGTTTCATTAGGATCGGGACAGGGCCTTTGGAGCAGTACTTC. It yields the protein CASSFIRIGTGPLEQYF. V and J are TRBV28 and TRBJ2-7; TRBD1 aligns across 9 bases. Germline V lookup: CDR1 MDHEN, CDR2 SYDVKM. The CDR3 covers 17 residues. The J segment lost 7 bases and the V segment lost 3 bases, leaving 16 bases of the junction unmatched.

This sequence joins TRBV19 and TRBJ1-4; tentative D call: TRBD1 (5 bases). Trimming shortened V by 3 bases and J by 3 bases, and 14 bases separated the two germline ends. Germline V CDR1 and CDR2: LNHDA, SQIVND (reference sequence). The CDR3 loop spans 16 amino acids. CDR3 in amino acids: CASSMAGGGPNEKLFF. DNA for the CDR3: TGTGCCAGTAGTATGGCTGGCGGGGGACCTAATGAAAAACTGTTTTTT. Supplemented by reference TRBV19 and TRBJ1-4, the full variable domain reads DGGITQSPKYLFRKEGQNVTLSCEQNLNHDAMYWYRQDPGQGLRLIYYSQIVNDFQKGDIAEGYSVSREKKESFPLTVTSAQKNPTAFYLCASSMAGGGPNEKLFFGSGTQLSVL.

This clone was observed a handful of times. This chain joins TRBV15 and TRBJ2-1; 7 bases fit TRBD1. With V trimmed by 5 bases and J by 5 bases, 6 bases remained unmatched. Per germline, CDR1 LNHNV and CDR2 YYDKDF (reference sequence). The CDR3 totals 14 residues. CDR3 amino acids: CATSGTVFHNEQFF. In nucleotides, the CDR3 is TGTGCCACCAGCGGGACAGTTTTTCACAATGAGCAGTTCTTC.

The rearrangement links TRBV28 to TRBJ2-6; TRBD1 might be the D (6 bases). The germline V gene encodes CDR1 MDHEN and CDR2 SYDVKM. The ends were cut back, 10 bases at V and 0 bases at J, with 13 bases in the middle. This CDR3 region has 15 residues. This CDR3 reads CATDRPISGANVLTF. CDR3 DNA: TGTGCCACCGACAGGCCCATCTCTGGGGCCAACGTCCTGACTTTC.

The V call is TRBV19, the J call TRBJ1-3; D is uncertain. Germline V lookup: CDR1 LNHDA, CDR2 SQIVND (reference sequence). Trimming pared 3 bases from V and 0 bases from J, leaving 6 bases between. The CDR3 covers 14 residues. The CDR3 bases are TGTGCCAGTAGTATCGGCGGCTCTGGAAACACCATATATTTT. Amino acid sequence: CASSIGGSGNTIYF.

A few counts support this clone. The chain links TRBV29-1 to TRBJ1-4; maybe TRBD1 (6 bases). CDR3 size: 13 residues. V was trimmed by 6 bases and J by 4 bases, leaving 12 bases between them. Germline loops: CDR1 SQVTM, CDR2 ANQGSEA. The CDR3: CSVTGRGNEKLFF. DNA for the CDR3: TGCAGCGTCACAGGGAGGGGTAATGAAAAACTGTTTTTT.

This clone occurred many times. The V gene is TRBV28, the J gene TRBJ2-3; 10 positions agree with TRBD2. CDR1 is MDHEN, CDR2 SYDVKM, per germline. V lost 2 bases to trimming and J lost 6 bases; unmatched junction nucleotides: 8. There are 16 residues in the CDR3. The CDR3 nucleotides are TGTGCCAGCAGTTTAGCAGCGGGAGGGCCGTTGGATACGCAGTATTTT. This sequence encodes CASSLAAGGPLDTQYF. Together with reference TRBV28 and TRBJ2-3, the CDR3 gives the full variable domain: DVKVTQSSRYLVKRTGEKVFLECVQDMDHENMFWYRQDPGLGLRLIYFSYDVKMKEKGDIPEGYSVSREKKERFSLILESASTNQTSMYLCASSLAAGGPLDTQYFGPGTRLTVL.

The chain carries TRBV7-2 and TRBJ2-7; 9 positions agree with TRBD1. Germline V CDR1 and CDR2: SGHTA, FQGNSA. This CDR3 has 14 amino acids. V dropped 5 bases and J dropped 5; count of bases not matched to a gene: 7. The CDR3 loop is CASSPGTGWNEQYF. CDR3 bases: TGTGCCAGCAGCCCAGGGACAGGGTGGAACGAGCAGTACTTC.

This clone was detected a few times. The chain recombines TRBV11-2 with TRBJ1-3; TRBD1 matches 9 bases. V shed 5 bases, J shed 3 bases, and the junction held 2 bases outside the gene matches. The CDR3 runs to 14 residues. Germline lookup yields CDR1 SGHAT and CDR2 FQNNGV. CDR3 protein: CASSPDRGGNTIYF. In nucleotides, the CDR3 is TGTGCCAGCAGCCCGGACAGGGGTGGAAACACCATATATTTT.

This clone was seen a handful of times. The rearrangement uses TRBV5-1 and TRBJ2-2, with TRBD1 matching 8 bases. V lost 3 bases and J lost 6; bases outside the gene matches: 7. Germline V gene lookup returns CDR1 SGHRS and CDR2 YFSETQ. The CDR3 length is 15 residues. The CDR3 nucleotides are TGCGCCAGCAGCTCCGGACAGGGAGGATCCGGGGAGCTGTTTTTT. It encodes CASSSGQGGSGELFF.

This clone has a handful of counts. The chain employs TRBV28 and TRBJ1-1, with 7 bases that match TRBD1. The germline gives CDR1 MDHEN, CDR2 SYDVKM. J lost 3 bases, V lost 4 bases, and 11 bases had no gene match. This CDR3 spans 16 amino acids. The CDR3: CASSSPDRARDTEAFF. CDR3 nucleotides: TGTGCCAGCAGTTCCCCAGACAGGGCGAGGGACACTGAAGCTTTCTTT.

V usage is TRBV30 and J usage is TRBJ1-2; D may be TRBD1 (6 bases). The CDR3 has 12 residues. CDR1 and CDR2 (germline): GTSNPN, SVGIG (reference sequence). The ends were cut back, 5 bases at V and 6 bases at J, with 13 bases in the middle. The CDR3 sequence is CAWSRTANGYTF. The CDR3 nucleotides are TGTGCCTGGTCCCGGACAGCGAATGGCTACACCTTC.

The chain joins TRBV10-3 to TRBJ2-5; TRBD1 matches at 7 bases. Germline trimming cut 3 bases from V and 7 bases from J; bases unmatched to any gene: 8. The CDR3 covers 14 residues. Germline V lookup: CDR1 ENHRY, CDR2 SYGVKD. This CDR3 is CAISDKTGQGTQYF. DNA for the CDR3: TGTGCCATCAGTGATAAGACAGGGCAGGGGACCCAGTACTTC.

This clone showed up just a few times. The chain recombines TRBV28 with TRBJ1-2; no definite D call. The CDR3 is 11 amino acids. V was pared by 4 bases and J by 5 bases, with 5 bases between. Germline V gives CDR1 MDHEN, CDR2 SYDVKM. The CDR3 DNA reads TGTGCCAGCAGTTGGGAGTATGGCTACACCTTC. Translating gives CASSWEYGYTF.

In its sample, this clone was seen many times. V usage is TRBV7-9 and J usage is TRBJ2-7; D gene uncertain. Germline CDR1 is SEHNR and CDR2 is FQNEAQ (reference sequence). V was clipped by 5 bases and J by 0 bases, with 14 bases between them. This CDR3 is 15 amino acids long. The CDR3 loop is CASSPPGGFSYEQYF. The DNA for the CDR3 is TGTGCCAGCAGCCCCCCCGGCGGTTTCTCCTACGAGCAGTACTTC.

The chain joins TRBV6-6 to TRBJ2-3, with 8 bases lining up with TRBD1. The trim removed 7 bases at V and 8 bases at J, leaving 11 bases unmatched. In germline, CDR1 is MNHNY, CDR2 SVGAGI (reference sequence). CDR3 size: 14 residues. The CDR3 DNA reads TGTGCCAGCACCACGGACAGGGCGAGGGTTACGCAGTATTTT. It codes for CASTTDRARVTQYF.

V is TRBV30 and J is TRBJ2-5; 11 nucleotides agree with TRBD2. This CDR3 has 16 residues. Germline CDR1 reads GTSNPN; CDR2 reads SVGIG (reference sequence). V was clipped by 0 bases and J by 1 base; unmatched bases: 4. The CDR3 loop is CAWSVILAGGQETQYF. The DNA of the CDR3 is TGTGCCTGGAGTGTAATCCTAGCGGGAGGCCAAGAGACCCAGTACTTC.

In DNA form, the CDR3 reads TGTGCCAGCAACAGGACGCCTAACTATGGCTACACCTTC. This gives the protein CASNRTPNYGYTF. The chain uses TRBV2 and TRBJ1-2; D is possibly TRBD1 (5 bases). CDR3 size: 13 residues. Per the germline V gene, CDR1 is SNHLY and CDR2 is FYNNEI. V gave up 7 bases and J gave up 0 bases, with 9 bases separating them.